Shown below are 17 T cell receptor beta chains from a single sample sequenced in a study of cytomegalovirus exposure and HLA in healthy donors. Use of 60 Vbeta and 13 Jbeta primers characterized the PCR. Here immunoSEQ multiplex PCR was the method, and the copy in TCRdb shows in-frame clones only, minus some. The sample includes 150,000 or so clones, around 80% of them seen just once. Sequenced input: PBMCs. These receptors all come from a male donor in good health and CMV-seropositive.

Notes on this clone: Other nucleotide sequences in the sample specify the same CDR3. The CDR3 loop is CASSPSRVNIQYF. CDR3 in DNA: TGTGCCAGTAGCCCCAGCAGGGTTAACATTCAGTACTTC. The chain links TRBV7-2 to TRBJ2-4, with D possibly being TRBD1 (5 bases). The germline CDR1 and CDR2 sequences are SGHTA and FQGNSA. The CDR3 length is 13 residues. With 9 bases removed from V and 7 bases from J, the gap between germline ends came to 16 bases.

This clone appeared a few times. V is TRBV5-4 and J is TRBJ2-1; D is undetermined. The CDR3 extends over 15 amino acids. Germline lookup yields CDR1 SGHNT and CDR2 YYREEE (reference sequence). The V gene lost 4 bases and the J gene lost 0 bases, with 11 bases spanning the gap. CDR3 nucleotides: TGTGCCAGCAGCCCTACTCGCTACTCCTACAATGAGCAGTTCTTC. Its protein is CASSPTRYSYNEQFF.

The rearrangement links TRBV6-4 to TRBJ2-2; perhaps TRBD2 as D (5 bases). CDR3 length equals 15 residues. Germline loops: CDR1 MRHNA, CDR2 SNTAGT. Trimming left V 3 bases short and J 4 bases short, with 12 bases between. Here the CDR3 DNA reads TGTGCCAGCAGTGAGTCACTAGTGCGCACCGGGGAGCTGTTTTTT. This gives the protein CASSESLVRTGELFF.

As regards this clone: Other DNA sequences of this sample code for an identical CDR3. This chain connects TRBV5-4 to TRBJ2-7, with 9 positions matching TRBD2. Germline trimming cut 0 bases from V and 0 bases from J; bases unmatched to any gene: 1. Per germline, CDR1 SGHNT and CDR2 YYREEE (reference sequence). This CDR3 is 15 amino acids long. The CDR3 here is CASSLELAGSYEQYF. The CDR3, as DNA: TGTGCCAGCAGCTTGGAACTAGCGGGCTCCTACGAGCAGTACTTC.

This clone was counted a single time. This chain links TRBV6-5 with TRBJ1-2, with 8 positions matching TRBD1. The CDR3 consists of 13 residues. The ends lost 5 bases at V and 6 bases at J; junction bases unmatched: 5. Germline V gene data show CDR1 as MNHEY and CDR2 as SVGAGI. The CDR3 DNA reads TGTGCCAGCAGTAAACAGGGGGGGAATGGCTACACCTTC. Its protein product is CASSKQGGNGYTF.

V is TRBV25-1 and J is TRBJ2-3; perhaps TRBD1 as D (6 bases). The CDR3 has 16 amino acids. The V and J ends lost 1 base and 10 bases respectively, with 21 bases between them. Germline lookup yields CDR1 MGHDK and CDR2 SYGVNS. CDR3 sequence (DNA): TGTGCCAGCAGTGAATCAGGAGGCAGGGGATTAAATTCGCAGTATTTT. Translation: CASSESGGRGLNSQYF.

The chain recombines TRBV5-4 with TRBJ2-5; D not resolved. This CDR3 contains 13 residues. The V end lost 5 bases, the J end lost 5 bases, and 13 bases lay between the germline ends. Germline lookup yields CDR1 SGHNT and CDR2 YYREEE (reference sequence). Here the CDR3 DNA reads TGTGCCAGCAGTCCCGGGTCCCAGGAGACCCAGTACTTC. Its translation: CASSPGSQETQYF.

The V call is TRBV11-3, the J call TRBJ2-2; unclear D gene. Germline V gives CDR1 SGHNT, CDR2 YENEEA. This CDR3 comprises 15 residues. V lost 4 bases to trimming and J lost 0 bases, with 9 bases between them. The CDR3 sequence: CASSSARTNTGELFF. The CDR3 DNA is TGTGCCAGCAGCTCTGCGAGGACGAACACCGGGGAGCTGTTTTTT.

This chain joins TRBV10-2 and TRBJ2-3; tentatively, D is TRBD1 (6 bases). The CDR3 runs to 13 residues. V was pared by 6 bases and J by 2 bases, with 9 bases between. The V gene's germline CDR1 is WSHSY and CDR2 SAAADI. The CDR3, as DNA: TGCGCCAGCAGACAGGGCAACACAGATACGCAGTATTTT. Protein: CASRQGNTDTQYF.

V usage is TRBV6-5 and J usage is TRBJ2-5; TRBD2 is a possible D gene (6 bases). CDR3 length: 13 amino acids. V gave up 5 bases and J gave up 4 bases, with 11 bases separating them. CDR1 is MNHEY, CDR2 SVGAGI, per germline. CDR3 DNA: TGTGCCAGCAGTATCGGAGGGCGAGAGACCCAGTACTTC. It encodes CASSIGGRETQYF.

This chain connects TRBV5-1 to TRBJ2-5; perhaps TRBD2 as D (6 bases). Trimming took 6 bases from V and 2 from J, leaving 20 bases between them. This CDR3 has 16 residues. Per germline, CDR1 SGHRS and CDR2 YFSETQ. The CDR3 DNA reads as TGCGCCAGCAACTTCCGAGCGGGCCCCGGGCAAGAGACCCAGTACTTC. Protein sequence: CASNFRAGPGQETQYF.

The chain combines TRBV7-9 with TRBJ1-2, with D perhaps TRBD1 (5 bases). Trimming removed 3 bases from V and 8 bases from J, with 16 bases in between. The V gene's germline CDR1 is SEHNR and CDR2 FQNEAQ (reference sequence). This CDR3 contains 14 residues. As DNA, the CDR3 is TGTGCCAGCAGCTTTAGCGGGCAGGGTAAAGGCTACACCTTC. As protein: CASSFSGQGKGYTF.

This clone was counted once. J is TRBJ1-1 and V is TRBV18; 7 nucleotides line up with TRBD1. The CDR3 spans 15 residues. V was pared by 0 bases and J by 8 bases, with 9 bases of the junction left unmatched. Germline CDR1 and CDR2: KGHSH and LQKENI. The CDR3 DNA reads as TGTGCCAGCTCACCACCCGGGACAGTGTCACAAGAAGCTTTCTTT. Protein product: CASSPPGTVSQEAFF. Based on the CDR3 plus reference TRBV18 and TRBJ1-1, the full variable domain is NAGVMQNPRHLVRRRGQEARLRCSPMKGHSHVYWYRQLPEEGLKFMVYLQKENIIDESGMPKERFSAEFPKEGPSILRIQQVVRGDSAAYFCASSPPGTVSQEAFFGQGTRLTVV.

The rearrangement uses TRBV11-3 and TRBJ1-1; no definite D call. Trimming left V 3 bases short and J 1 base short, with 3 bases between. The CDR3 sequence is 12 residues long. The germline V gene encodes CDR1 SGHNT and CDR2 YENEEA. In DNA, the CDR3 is TGTGCCAGCAGCTTGCGGAACACTGAAGCTTTCTTT. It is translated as CASSLRNTEAFF.

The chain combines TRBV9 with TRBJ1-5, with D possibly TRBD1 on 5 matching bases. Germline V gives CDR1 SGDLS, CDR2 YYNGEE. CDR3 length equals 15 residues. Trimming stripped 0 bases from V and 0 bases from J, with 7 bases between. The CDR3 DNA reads TGTGCCAGCAGCGTAGGGGGCAATAGCAATCAGCCCCAGCATTTT. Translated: CASSVGGNSNQPQHF. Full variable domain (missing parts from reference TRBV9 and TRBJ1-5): DSGVTQTPKHLITATGQRVTLRCSPRSGDLSVYWYQQSLDQGLQFLIQYYNGEERAKGNILERFSAQQFPDLHSELNLSSLELGDSALYFCASSVGGNSNQPQHFGDGTRLSIL.

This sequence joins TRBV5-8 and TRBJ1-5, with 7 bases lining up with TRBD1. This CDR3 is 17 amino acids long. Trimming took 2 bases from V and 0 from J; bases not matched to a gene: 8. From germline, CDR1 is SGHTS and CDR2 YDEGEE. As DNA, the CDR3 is TGTGCCAGCAGCTTTTGGACAGGAACCTATAGCAATCAGCCCCAGCATTTT. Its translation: CASSFWTGTYSNQPQHF.

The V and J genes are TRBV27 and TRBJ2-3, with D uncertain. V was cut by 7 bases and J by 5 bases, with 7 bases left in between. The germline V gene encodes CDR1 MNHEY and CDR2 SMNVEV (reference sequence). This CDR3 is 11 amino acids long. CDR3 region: CASIKRDTQYF. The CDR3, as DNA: TGTGCCAGCATCAAGAGAGATACGCAGTATTTT.